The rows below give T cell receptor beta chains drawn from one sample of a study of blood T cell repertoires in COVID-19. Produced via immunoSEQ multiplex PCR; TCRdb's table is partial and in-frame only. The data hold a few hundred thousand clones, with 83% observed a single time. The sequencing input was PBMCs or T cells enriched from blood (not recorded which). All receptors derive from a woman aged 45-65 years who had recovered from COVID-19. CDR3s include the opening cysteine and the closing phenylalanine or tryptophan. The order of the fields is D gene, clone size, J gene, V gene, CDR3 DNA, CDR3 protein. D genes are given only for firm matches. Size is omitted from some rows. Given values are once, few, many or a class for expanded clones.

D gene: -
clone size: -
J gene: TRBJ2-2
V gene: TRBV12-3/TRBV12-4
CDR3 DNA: TGTGCCAGCAGCTACCCCGGGGAGCTGTTTTTT
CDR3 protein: CASSYPGELFF

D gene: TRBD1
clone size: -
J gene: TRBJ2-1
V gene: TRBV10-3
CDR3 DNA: TGTGCCATCAGCGAGGACAGGGGATTGGGCAATGAGCAGTTCTTC
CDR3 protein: CAISEDRGLGNEQFF

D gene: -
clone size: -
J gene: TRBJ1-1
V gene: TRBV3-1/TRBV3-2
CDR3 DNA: TGTGCCAGCAGCACCCCACAGGGCAATACTGAAGCTTTCTTT
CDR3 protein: CASSTPQGNTEAFF

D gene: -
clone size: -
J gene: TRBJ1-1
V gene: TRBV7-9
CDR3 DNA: TGTGCCAGCAGCTCCAGTATGAGGGACACTGAAGCTTTCTTT
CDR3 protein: CASSSSMRDTEAFF

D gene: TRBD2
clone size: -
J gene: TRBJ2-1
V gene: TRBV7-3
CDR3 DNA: TGTGCCAGCAGCAACGGGGGGGCCAATGAGCAGTTCTTC
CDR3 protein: CASSNGGANEQFF

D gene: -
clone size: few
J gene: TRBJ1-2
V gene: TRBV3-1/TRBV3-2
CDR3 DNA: TGTGCCAGCAGCCCCCGGAAGGGGAATGGCTACACCTTC
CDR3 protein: CASSPRKGNGYTF

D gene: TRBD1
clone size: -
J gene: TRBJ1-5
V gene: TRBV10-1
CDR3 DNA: TGCGCCACCCCGACAGGGGCAAGCAATCAGCCCCAGCATTTT
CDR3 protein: CATPTGASNQPQHF

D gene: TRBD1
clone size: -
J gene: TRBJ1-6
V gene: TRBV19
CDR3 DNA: TGTGCCAGTACTCGAGGACAGGGAAAATATAATTCACCCCTCCACTTT
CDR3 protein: CASTRGQGKYNSPLHF

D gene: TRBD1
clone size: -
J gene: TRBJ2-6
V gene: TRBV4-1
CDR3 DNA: TGCGCCAGCAGCCAAGAGGGTCAGGGGGTGTTCTCTGGGGCCAACGTCCTGACTTTC
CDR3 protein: CASSQEGQGVFSGANVLTF

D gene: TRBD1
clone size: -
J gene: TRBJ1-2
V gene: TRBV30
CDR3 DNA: TGTGCCTGGAGTGACGGACAGGGGGACTATGGCTACACCTTC
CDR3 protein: CAWSDGQGDYGYTF

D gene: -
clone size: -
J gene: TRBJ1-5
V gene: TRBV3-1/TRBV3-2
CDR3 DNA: TGTGCCAGCAGCCGCGGGGGTTGGCAGCCCCAGCATTTT
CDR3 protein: CASSRGGWQPQHF

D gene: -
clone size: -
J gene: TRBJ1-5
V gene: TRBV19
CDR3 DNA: TGTGCCAGTAGTGACCGGGGAGGCAATCAGCCCCAGCATTTT
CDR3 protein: CASSDRGGNQPQHF

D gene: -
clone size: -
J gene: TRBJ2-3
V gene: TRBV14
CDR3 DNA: TGTGCCAGCAGCCACGGGTCGAGCCGGTATTTT
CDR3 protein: CASSHGSSRYF

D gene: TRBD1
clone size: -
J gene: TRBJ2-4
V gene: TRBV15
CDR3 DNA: TGTGCCACCAGCGGGGGACAGGGGATGAGGGCCCAAAACATTCAGTACTTC
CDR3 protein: CATSGGQGMRAQNIQYF

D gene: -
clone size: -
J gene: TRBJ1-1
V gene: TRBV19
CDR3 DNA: TGTGCCAGTAGTGTCGTGTTGAACACTGAAGCTTTCTTT
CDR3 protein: CASSVVLNTEAFF

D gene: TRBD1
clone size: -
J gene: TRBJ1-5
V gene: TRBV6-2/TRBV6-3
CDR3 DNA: TGTGCCAGCAGTTTTGACAGGGCCATTAGCAATCAGCCCCAGCATTTT
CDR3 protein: CASSFDRAISNQPQHF

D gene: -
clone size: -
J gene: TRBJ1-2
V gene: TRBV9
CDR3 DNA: TGTGCCAGCAGCGTAGGGCAGGCCCCCAACTATGGCTACACCTTC
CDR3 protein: CASSVGQAPNYGYTF

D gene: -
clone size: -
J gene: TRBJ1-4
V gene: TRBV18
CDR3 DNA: TGTGCCAGCTCACCACCGGGCAGGGCGGTAAAACTGTTTTTT
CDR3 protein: CASSPPGRAVKLFF

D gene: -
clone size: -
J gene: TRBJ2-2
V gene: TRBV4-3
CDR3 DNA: TGCGCCAGCAGCCAACTAGCGTTCGGGGGAACCGGGGAGCTGTTTTTT
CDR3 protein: CASSQLAFGGTGELFF

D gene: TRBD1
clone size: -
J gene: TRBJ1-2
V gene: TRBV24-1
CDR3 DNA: TGTGCCACCGACTCTTCCGGGACAGGGATCGCCTATGGCTACACCTTC
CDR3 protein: CATDSSGTGIAYGYTF